This TCR beta chain was recorded in a study of cytomegalovirus exposure and HLA in healthy donors. Broader study findings: The dataset shows that most TCR sequences were rare, while some public TCRs occurred in many donors. As confirmed in vitro, a few CMV-associated chains were specific for CMV antigens. Altogether, some 160 TCR beta chains were recorded as cytomegalovirus-associated. The classifier reportedly diagnosed cytomegalovirus status with high specificity and sensitivity.

The CDR3 is 15 residues long. CDR1 MDHEN and CDR2 SYDVKM come from the germline V gene. Trimming shortened V by 2 bases and J by 3 bases, and 12 bases separated the two germline ends. Concerning this clone itself: Its specificity is not known.

Assay used: immunoSEQ multiplex PCR; TCRdb lists only in-frame clones, some missing. The sample lists under 300,000 clones, 80% to 90% seen once, with about 1% in the top ten. The J gene is TRBJ2-3, the V gene TRBV28; maybe TRBD2 (6 bases). This TCR was recovered from a young woman in good health and CMV-seronegative. Sequenced sample: PBMCs. The CDR3, as DNA: TGTGCCAGCAGTTTAACGGCGGGGAATACAGATACGCAGTATTTT. Its protein product is CASSLTAGNTDTQYF. The full variable domain, its missing parts supplied by reference TRBV28 and TRBJ2-3, is DVKVTQSSRYLVKRTGEKVFLECVQDMDHENMFWYRQDPGLGLRLIYFSYDVKMKEKGDIPEGYSVSREKKERFSLILESASTNQTSMYLCASSLTAGNTDTQYFGPGTRLTVL.